Below, one T cell receptor (beta chain) is given with its context. In its sample, this clonotype was seen a few times. What antigen it recognizes has not been identified. No base quality values were provided; no much bigger clone lies one nucleotide off. Amplification of full-length TCR variable regions was done by 5' RACE PCR using constant-region reverse primers, and this step was followed by semi-nested PCR with Nested Universal Primer A. The ReliaPrep RNA Cell Miniprep System was used to extract total RNA, which was then reverse transcribed into 5'RACE-ready cDNA with the SMARTer RACE 5'/3' Kit. Multiplex adaptors were used to barcode full-length TCR alpha and beta libraries, and the barcoded libraries were sequenced on an Illumina MiSeq. On the authors' methods: Sequencing data were pooled across the five patients for each of nine subset-tissue groups and compared by unsupervised clustering of TCR gene usage. Repertoire similarity was calculated with the Morisita-Horn index, weighting shared sequences by their contribution to each repertoire. TCRdb reworked the public reads: Q25 trimming with fastp, MiXCR clone assembly, productive beta chains retained. Rows with a matching CDR3 protein are joined into one entry that keeps the most common DNA and genes. For this entry, the V and J calls and clone size follow TCRdb and not the study's own pipeline. In all, the sample holds 60,000 to 65,000 distinct CDR3 sequences, and about 22% of those were seen once. Of the sample, approximately 3% is held by the ten largest clones.

The germline V gene sets CDR1 to SGDLS and CDR2 to YYNGEE. The junction shows trimming of 0 bases on V and 2 bases on J, plus 7 bases between the germline ends. The CDR3, cysteine through phenylalanine, is 14 amino acids long. Of all the DNA, just the CDR3 is kept, 42 bases in frame from base 1. The data are from a study (dated by TCRdb to 2015 to 2017). The study in broad terms: The study examined whether tumor-infiltrating Tregs in breast cancer are drawn from blood Tregs or arise in situ by conversion from other CD4+ T cell subsets. General findings and caveats noted by the study authors: Tumor memory CD4+ T cell TCR gene usage clustered with blood and lymph node memory CD4+ cells and lymph node naive CD4+ cells. Tumor-infiltrating Treg TCR alpha and beta sequences overlapped most with tumor naive CD4+ T cells, then with blood naive CD4+ T cells. Validation in the larger cohort was restricted to a single TCR beta V-J rearrangement rather than whole repertoires.

CD4+CD45RO+CD25- cells were isolated as memory CD4+ T cells. Tregs, naive and memory CD4+ T cells from tumor, blood and ipsilateral draining lymph nodes of a handful of breast cancer patients underwent full-length TCR alpha and beta sequencing. Tumor tissue and lymph nodes from ipsilateral axillary dissection were perfused with PBS, minced and digested with collagenase I and hyaluronidase. Ficoll density gradient centrifugation was used to isolate mononuclear cells from either lymph nodes or roughly 50 ml of peripheral blood. Sorted cell populations were confirmed by FACS to exceed 90% purity. Material for sequencing was memory CD4+ T cells sorted from a lymph node. The cell subset or site label corresponds to: memory CD4+ T cells, CD4+CD45RO+CD25-. The receptor's source is a female donor with breast cancer. Recombination linked TRBV9 to TRBJ2-3, with no reliable assignment of the D segment. The nucleotide sequence is TGTGCCAGCAGCGTAGGGATCTACACAGATACGCAGTATTTT. It is translated as CASSVGIYTDTQYF. With the portions outside the CDR3 filled from the reference TRBV9 and TRBJ2-3 genes, the complete variable region becomes DSGVTQTPKHLITATGQRVTLRCSPRSGDLSVYWYQQSLDQGLQFLIQYYNGEERAKGNILERFSAQQFPDLHSELNLSSLELGDSALYFCASSVGIYTDTQYFGPGTRLTVL.